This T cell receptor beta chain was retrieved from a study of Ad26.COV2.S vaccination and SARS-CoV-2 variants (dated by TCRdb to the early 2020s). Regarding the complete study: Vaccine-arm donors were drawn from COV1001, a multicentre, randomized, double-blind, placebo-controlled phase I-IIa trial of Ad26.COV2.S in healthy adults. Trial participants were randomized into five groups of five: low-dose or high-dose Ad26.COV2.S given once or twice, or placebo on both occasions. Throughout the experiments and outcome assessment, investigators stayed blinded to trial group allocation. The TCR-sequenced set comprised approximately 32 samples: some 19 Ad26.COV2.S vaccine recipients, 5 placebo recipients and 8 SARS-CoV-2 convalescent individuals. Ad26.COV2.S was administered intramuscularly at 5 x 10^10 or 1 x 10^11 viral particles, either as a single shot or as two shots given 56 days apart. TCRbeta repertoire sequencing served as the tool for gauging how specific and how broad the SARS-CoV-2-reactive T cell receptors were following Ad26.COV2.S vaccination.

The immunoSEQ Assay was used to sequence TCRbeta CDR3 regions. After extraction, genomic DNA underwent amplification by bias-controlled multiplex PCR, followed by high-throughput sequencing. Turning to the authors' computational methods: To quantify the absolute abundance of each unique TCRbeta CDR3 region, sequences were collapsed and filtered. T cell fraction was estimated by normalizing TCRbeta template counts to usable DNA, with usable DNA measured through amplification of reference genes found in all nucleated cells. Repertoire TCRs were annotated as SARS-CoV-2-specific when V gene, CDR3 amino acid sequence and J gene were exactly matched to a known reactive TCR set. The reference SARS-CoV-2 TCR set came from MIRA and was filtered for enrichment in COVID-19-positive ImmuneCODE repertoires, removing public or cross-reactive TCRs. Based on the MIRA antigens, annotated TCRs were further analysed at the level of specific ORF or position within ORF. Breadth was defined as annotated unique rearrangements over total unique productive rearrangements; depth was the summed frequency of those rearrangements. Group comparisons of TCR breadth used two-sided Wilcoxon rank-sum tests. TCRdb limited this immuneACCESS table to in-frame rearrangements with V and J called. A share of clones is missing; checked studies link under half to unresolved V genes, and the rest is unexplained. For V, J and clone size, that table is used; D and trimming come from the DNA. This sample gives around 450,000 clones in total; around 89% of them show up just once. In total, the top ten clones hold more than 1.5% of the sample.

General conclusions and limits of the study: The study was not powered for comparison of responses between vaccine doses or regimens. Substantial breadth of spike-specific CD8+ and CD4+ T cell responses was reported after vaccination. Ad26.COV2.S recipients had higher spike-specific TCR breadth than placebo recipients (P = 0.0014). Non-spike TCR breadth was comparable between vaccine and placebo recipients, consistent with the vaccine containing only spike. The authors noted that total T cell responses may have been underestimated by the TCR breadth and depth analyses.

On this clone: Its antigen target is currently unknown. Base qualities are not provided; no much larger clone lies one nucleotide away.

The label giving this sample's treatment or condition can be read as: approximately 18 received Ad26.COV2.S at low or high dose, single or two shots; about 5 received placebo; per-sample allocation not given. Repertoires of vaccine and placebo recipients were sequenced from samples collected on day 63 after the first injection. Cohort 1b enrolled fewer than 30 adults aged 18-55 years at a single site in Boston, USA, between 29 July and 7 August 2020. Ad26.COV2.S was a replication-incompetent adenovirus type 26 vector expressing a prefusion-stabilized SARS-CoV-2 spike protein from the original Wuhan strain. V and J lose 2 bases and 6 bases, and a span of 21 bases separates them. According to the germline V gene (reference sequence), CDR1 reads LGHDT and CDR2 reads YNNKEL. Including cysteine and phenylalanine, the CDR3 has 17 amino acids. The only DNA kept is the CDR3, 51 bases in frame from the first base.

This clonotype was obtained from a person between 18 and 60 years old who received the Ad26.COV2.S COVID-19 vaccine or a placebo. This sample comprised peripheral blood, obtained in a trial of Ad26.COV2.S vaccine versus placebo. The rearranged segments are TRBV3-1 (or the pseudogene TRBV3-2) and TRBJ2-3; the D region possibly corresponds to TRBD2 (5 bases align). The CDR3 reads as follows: CASSQLSGPGFADTQYF. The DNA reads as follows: TGTGCCAGCAGCCAATTAAGCGGTCCTGGGTTTGCGGATACGCAGTATTTT.